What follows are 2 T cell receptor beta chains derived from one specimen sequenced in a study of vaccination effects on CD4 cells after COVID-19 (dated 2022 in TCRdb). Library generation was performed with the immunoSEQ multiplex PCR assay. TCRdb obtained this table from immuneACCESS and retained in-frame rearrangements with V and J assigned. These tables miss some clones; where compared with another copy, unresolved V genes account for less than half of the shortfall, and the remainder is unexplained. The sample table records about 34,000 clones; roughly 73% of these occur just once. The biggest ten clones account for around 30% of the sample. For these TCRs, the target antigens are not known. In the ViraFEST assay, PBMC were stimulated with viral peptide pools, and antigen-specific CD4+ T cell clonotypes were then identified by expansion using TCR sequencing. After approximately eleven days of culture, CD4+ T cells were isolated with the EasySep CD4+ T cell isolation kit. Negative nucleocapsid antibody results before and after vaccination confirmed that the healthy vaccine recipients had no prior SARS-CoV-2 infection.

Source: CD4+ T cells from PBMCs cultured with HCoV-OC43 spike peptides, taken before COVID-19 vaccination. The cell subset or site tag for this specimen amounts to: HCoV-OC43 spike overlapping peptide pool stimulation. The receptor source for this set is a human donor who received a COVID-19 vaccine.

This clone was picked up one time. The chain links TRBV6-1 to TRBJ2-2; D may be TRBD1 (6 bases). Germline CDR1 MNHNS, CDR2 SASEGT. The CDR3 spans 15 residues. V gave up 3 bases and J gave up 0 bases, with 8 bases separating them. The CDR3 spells CASSEGTTNTGELFF. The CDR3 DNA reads TGTGCCAGCAGTGAGGGGACAACGAACACCGGGGAGCTGTTTTTT.

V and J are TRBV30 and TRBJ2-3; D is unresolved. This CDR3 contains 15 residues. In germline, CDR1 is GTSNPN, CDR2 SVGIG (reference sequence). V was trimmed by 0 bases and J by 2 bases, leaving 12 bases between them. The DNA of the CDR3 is TGTGCCTGGAGTGTGCAAGGCGGCATCACAGATACGCAGTATTTT. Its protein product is CAWSVQGGITDTQYF.